Listed here are 14 T cell receptor beta chains from one sample, sequenced in a study of T-cell memory formation after mild COVID-19. One entry per CDR3 protein, called by TCRdb with MiXCR from the 5' RACE reads. The profile shows 540,000 or so distinct CDR3 sequences, around 21% of them singletons. The sequenced sample consisted of PBMCs or a T cell subset sorted from them (not recorded which). The receptors stem from an adult woman who had mild COVID-19 (a few samples of this study predate the infection). Cell type and time point are not known.

Here the CDR3 reads CASSLMDRDYEQYF. CDR3 DNA: TGTGCCAGCAGCCTGATGGACAGGGACTACGAGCAGTACTTC. The chain employs TRBV6-6 and TRBJ2-7; 8 nucleotides agree with TRBD1. The germline V gene encodes CDR1 MNHNY and CDR2 SVGAGI (reference sequence). Germline trimming cut 6 bases from V and 3 bases from J; bases unmatched to any gene: 7. The CDR3 is 14 amino acids.

There are a few counts of this clonotype. This sequence joins TRBV4-1 and TRBJ2-5, with D perhaps given as TRBD1 or TRBD2 (5 bases each). CDR1 and CDR2 from the germline V gene are MGHRA and YSYEKL. The CDR3 has 17 amino acids. With 1 base removed from V and 4 bases from J, the gap between germline ends came to 19 bases. CDR3 in DNA: TGCGCCAGCAGCCAAGCAGCCCTACGGGGTGGGGGAGAGACCCAGTACTTC. Its translation: CASSQAALRGGGETQYF.

The chain is built from TRBV11-2 and TRBJ1-6, with unresolved D. CDR3 length: 15 residues. The V and J ends lost 3 bases and 6 bases respectively, with 12 bases between them. The V gene's germline CDR1 is SGHAT and CDR2 FQNNGV. CDR3 bases: TGTGCCAGCAGCTTGGGTTGGCGGGGTAATTCACCCCTCCACTTT. It specifies CASSLGWRGNSPLHF.

This clonotype was seen many times. Germline and junction disagree at one end, which may indicate a read error. The chain is built from TRBV7-2 and TRBJ2-3, with TRBD2 matching over 7 bases. The length of the CDR3 is 15 residues. Germline V gene data show CDR1 as SGHTA and CDR2 as FQGNSA. The CDR3 DNA follows: TGCGCCAGCAGCTCCCGACTAGCCGGCACAGATACGCAGTATTTT. Its translation is CASSSRLAGTDTQYF.

This clonotype was detected only a few times. The rearrangement links TRBV20-1 to TRBJ2-7, with D maybe TRBD1 (5 bases). The germline V gene has CDR1 DFQATT and CDR2 SNEGSKA (reference sequence). The CDR3 has 15 amino acids. V shed 2 bases and J shed 7 bases, with 21 bases lying between them. The CDR3 DNA is TGCAGTGCTAGACCCCCCAGGGCCTTGGGTGGGGAGCAGTACTTC. It yields the protein CSARPPRALGGEQYF.

The V gene is TRBV3-1, the J gene TRBJ2-1; TRBD2 might be the D (5 bases). The V gene lost 1 base and the J gene lost 7 bases, with 14 bases spanning the gap. Per the germline V gene, CDR1 is LGHDT and CDR2 is YNNKEL (reference sequence). The CDR3 has 15 residues. DNA for the CDR3: TGTGCCAGCAGCCAAGGAGCTAGCATGGGAAATGAGCAGTTCTTC. This gives the protein CASSQGASMGNEQFF.

In its sample, this clonotype was seen many times. V gene TRBV11-2 combines with J gene TRBJ2-3; 8 bases line up with TRBD2. Germline trimming cut 6 bases from V and 1 base from J; bases unmatched to any gene: 12. CDR1 and CDR2 from the germline V gene are SGHAT and FQNNGV. This CDR3 comprises 17 residues. CDR3 nucleotide sequence: TGTGCCAGCAGGCGAAGCCGGCGGGAGGTGGGCACAGATACGCAGTATTTT. Translating it yields CASRRSRREVGTDTQYF.

There are a few counts of this clonotype. The chain links TRBV9 to TRBJ2-1; no definite D call. Trimming removed 4 bases from V and 9 bases from J, with 11 bases in between. Germline CDR1 SGDLS, CDR2 YYNGEE. The CDR3 totals 12 residues. Written as DNA, the CDR3 is TGTGCCAGCAGCCAAAGGGTGGGTGAGCAGTTCTTC. The encoded protein is CASSQRVGEQFF.

The chain combines TRBV6-5 with TRBJ2-5; no firm D call. The V gene lost 6 bases and the J gene lost 5 bases, with 16 bases spanning the gap. The CDR3 covers 14 residues. Germline V gene sequence: CDR1 MNHEY, CDR2 SVGAGI. The CDR3 nucleotides read TGTGCCAGCAGCCCTGGTCAGCCCCGGGAGACCCAGTACTTC. Amino acids: CASSPGQPRETQYF.

This clonotype was observed a few times. The chain joins TRBV5-1 to TRBJ1-1, with D possibly matching TRBD1 (5 bases). The V end was cut by 0 bases, the J end by 7 bases, with 19 bases between. CDR1 is SGHRS, CDR2 YFSETQ, per germline. The CDR3 covers 16 residues. CDR3 loop: CASSLDAGRRTGEAFF. CDR3 DNA sequence: TGCGCCAGCAGCTTGGACGCAGGGCGGAGGACTGGTGAAGCTTTCTTT.

This clonotype was counted only a few times. The V gene is TRBV14, the J gene TRBJ2-1; D ambiguous. The germline V gene encodes CDR1 SGHDN and CDR2 FVKESK. The CDR3 is 16 amino acids. V was pared by 3 bases and J by 0 bases, with 12 bases between. CDR3 loop: CASSHRLRSSYNEQFF. In DNA form, the CDR3 reads TGTGCCAGCAGCCACCGACTTCGGAGCTCCTACAATGAGCAGTTCTTC.

The chain couples TRBV19 to TRBJ2-5; the match to TRBD1 covers 8 bases. Losses at the gene ends were 11 bases for V and 5 bases for J; bases not matched to a gene: 16. Germline V gene data show CDR1 as LNHDA and CDR2 as SQIVND (reference sequence). CDR3 length: 15 amino acids. CDR3 amino acids: CAPPLRQGAGETQYF. For the CDR3, the DNA is TGTGCCCCCCCCCTCCGGCAGGGGGCTGGGGAGACCCAGTACTTC.

A few counts support this clonotype. The V and J genes are TRBV20-1 and TRBJ2-5, with 9 bases aligning to TRBD2. The CDR3 contains 13 residues. Germline CDR1 and CDR2: DFQATT and SNEGSKA (reference sequence). V was pared by 5 bases and J by 5 bases, with 6 bases of the junction left unmatched. This chain's CDR3 is CSALSSGGETQYF. The CDR3, as DNA: TGCAGTGCTCTCTCAAGCGGGGGGGAGACCCAGTACTTC.

The chain has TRBV7-9 and TRBJ2-7; the D is unclear. The germline V gene has CDR1 SEHNR and CDR2 FQNEAQ (reference sequence). V was trimmed by 5 bases and J by 0 bases, leaving 11 bases between them. The CDR3 length is 14 residues. The CDR3: CASSQDGFSYEQYF. CDR3 nucleotides: TGTGCCAGCAGCCAGGACGGTTTCTCCTACGAGCAGTACTTC.